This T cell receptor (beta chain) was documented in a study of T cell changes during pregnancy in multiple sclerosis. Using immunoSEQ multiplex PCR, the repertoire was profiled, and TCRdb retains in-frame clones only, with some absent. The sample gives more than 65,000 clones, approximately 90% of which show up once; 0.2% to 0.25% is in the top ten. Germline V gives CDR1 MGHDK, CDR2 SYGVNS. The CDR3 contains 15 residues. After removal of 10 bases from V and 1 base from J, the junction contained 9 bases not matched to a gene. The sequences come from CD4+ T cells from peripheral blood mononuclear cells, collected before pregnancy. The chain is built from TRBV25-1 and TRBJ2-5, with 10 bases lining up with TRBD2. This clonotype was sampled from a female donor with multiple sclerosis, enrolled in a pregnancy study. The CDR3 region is CATTFSGGSQETQYF. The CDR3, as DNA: TGTGCCACCACTTTTAGCGGGGGGTCCCAAGAGACCCAGTACTTC.